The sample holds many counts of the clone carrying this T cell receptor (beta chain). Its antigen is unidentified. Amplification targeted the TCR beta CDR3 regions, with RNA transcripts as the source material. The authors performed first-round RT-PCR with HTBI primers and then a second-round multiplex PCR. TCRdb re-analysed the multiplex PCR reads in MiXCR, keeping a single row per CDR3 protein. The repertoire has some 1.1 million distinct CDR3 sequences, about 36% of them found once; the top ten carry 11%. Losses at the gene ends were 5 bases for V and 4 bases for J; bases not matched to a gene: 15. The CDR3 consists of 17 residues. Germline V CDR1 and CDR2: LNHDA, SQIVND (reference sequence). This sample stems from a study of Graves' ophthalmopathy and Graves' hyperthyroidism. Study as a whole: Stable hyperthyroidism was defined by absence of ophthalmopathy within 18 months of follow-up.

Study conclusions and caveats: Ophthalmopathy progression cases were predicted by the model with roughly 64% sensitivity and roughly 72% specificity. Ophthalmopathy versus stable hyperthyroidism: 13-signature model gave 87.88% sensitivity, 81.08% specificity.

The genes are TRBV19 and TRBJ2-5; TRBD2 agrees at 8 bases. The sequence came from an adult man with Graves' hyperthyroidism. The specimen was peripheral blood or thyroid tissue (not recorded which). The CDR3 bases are TGTGCCAGTAGTCCAACTGGATTCGCGGGAGGAGGAGAGACCCAGTACTTC. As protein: CASSPTGFAGGGETQYF.